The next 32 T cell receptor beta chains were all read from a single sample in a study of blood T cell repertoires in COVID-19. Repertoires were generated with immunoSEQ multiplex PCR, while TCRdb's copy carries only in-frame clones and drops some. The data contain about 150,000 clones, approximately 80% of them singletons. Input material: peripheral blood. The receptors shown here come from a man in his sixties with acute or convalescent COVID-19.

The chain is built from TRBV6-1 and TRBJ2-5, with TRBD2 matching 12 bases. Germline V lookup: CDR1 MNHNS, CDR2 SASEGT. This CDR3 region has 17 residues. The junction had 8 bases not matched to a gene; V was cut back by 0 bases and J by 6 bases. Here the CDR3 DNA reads TGTGCCAGCAGTGAAGCGCTAGCGGGGGGGCGCCACCAGACCCAGTACTTC. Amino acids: CASSEALAGGRHQTQYF.

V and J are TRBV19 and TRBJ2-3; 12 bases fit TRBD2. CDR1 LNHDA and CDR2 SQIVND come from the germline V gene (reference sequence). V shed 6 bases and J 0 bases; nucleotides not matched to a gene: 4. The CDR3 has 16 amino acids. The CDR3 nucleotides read TGTGCCAGTAGGCTGCTAGCGGGGGGGAGCACAGATACGCAGTATTTT. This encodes CASRLLAGGSTDTQYF.

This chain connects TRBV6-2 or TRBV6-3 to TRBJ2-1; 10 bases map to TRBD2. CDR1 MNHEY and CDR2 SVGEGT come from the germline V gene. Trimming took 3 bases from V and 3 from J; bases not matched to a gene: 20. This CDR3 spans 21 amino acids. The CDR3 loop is CASSYSFSASGSWGFYNEQFF. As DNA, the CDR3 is TGTGCCAGCAGTTATAGCTTTTCGGCTAGCGGGAGCTGGGGATTCTACAATGAGCAGTTCTTC.

The CDR3 reads CASSEGTSVFYEQYF. As DNA, the CDR3 is TGTGCCAGCAGTGAAGGGACTAGCGTATTCTACGAGCAGTACTTC. This rearrangement joins TRBV2 to TRBJ2-7; the match to TRBD2 covers 9 bases. The V segment lost 1 base and the J segment 3 bases; nucleotides outside the gene matches: 4. The CDR3 extends over 15 amino acids. Germline CDR1 and CDR2: SNHLY and FYNNEI.

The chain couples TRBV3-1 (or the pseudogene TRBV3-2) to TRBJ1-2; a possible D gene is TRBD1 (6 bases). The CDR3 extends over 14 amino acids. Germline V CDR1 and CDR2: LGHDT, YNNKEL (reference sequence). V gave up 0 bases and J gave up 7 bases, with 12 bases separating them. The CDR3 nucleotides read TGTGCCAGCAGCCAAGACAGGGGTAATTCTGGCTACACCTTC. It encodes CASSQDRGNSGYTF.

For the CDR3, the DNA is TGTGCCAGTAGTCCCCTTTGGGGACAGAACACTGAAGCTTTCTTT. Translating it yields CASSPLWGQNTEAFF. The gene calls are TRBV19 and TRBJ1-1, with D possibly being TRBD1 (6 bases). Per germline, CDR1 LNHDA and CDR2 SQIVND (reference sequence). The V end lost 5 bases, the J end lost 1 base, and 14 bases lay between the germline ends. CDR3 length equals 15 residues.

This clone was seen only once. In nucleotides, the CDR3 is TGTGCCAGCAGCCCCGGACAAGCCTCTGGAAACACCATATATTTT. This encodes CASSPGQASGNTIYF. The V and J genes are TRBV28 and TRBJ1-3, with D maybe TRBD1 (5 bases). The CDR3 runs 15 residues. Trimming shortened V by 6 bases and J by 0 bases, and 12 bases separated the two germline ends. Germline assignment: CDR1 MDHEN and CDR2 SYDVKM.

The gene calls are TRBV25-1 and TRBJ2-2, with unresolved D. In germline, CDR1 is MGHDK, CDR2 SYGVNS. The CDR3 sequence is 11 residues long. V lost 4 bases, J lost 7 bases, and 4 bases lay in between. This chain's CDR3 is CASSGGGELFF. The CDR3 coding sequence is TGTGCCAGCAGTGGAGGCGGGGAGCTGTTTTTT.

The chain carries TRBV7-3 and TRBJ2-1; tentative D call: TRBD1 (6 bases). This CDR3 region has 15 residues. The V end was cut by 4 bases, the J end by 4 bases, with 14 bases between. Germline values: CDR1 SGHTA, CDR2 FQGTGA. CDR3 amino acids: CASSSDRYSYNEQFF. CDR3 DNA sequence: TGTGCCAGCAGCTCCGACAGGTACTCATACAATGAGCAGTTCTTC.

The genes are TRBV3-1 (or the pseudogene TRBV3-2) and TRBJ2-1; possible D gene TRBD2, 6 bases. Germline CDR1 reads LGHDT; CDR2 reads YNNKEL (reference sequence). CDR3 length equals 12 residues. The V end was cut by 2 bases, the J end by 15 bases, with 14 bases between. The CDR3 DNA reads TGTGCCAGCAGCCAAAGAAACCGGAGGGCGTTCTTC. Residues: CASSQRNRRAFF.

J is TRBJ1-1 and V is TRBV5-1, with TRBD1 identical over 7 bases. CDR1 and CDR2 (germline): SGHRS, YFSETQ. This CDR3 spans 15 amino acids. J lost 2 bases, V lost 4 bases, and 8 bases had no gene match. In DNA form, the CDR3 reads TGCGCCAGCAGCCCCCTGACAGGGTTCAACACTGAAGCTTTCTTT. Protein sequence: CASSPLTGFNTEAFF.

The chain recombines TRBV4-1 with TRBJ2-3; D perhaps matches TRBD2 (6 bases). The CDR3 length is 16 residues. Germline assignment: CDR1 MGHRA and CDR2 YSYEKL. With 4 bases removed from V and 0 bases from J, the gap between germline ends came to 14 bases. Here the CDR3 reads CASSRVGGPSTDTQYF. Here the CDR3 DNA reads TGCGCCAGCAGCCGAGTCGGAGGGCCGAGCACAGATACGCAGTATTTT.

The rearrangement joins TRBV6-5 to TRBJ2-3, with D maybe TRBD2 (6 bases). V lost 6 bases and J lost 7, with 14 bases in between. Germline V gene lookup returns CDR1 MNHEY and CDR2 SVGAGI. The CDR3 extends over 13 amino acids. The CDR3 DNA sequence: TGTGCCAGCAGCGAGACTAGTATATATACGCAGTATTTT. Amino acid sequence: CASSETSIYTQYF.

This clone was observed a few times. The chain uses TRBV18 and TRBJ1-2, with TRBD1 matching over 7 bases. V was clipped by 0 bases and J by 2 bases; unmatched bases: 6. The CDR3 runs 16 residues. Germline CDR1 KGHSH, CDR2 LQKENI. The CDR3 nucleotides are TGTGCCAGCTCACCACCCCCGGAACAGGGGAACTATGGCTACACCTTC. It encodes CASSPPPEQGNYGYTF.

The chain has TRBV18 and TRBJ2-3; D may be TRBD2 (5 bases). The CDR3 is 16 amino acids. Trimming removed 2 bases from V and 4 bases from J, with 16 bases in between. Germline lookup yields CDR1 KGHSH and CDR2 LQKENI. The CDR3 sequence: CASSPAAYGKADTQYF. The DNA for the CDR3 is TGTGCCAGCTCACCAGCCGCTTACGGGAAGGCAGATACGCAGTATTTT. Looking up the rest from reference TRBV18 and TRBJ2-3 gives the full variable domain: NAGVMQNPRHLVRRRGQEARLRCSPMKGHSHVYWYRQLPEEGLKFMVYLQKENIIDESGMPKERFSAEFPKEGPSILRIQQVVRGDSAAYFCASSPAAYGKADTQYFGPGTRLTVL.

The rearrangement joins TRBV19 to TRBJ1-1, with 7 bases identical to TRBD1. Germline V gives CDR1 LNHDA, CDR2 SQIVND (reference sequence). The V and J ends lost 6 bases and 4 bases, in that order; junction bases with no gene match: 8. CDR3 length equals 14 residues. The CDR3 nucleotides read TGTGCCAGTAGGCCCAGGGGGGAGGTCACTGAAGCTTTCTTT. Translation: CASRPRGEVTEAFF. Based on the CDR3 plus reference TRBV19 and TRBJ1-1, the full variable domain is DGGITQSPKYLFRKEGQNVTLSCEQNLNHDAMYWYRQDPGQGLRLIYYSQIVNDFQKGDIAEGYSVSREKKESFPLTVTSAQKNPTAFYLCASRPRGEVTEAFFGQGTRLTVV.

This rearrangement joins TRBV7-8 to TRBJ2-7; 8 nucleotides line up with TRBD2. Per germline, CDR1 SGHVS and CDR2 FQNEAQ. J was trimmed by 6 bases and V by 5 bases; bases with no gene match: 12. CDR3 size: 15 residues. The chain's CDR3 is CASSPSTGGAGEQYF. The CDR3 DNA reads TGTGCCAGCAGCCCATCCACGGGGGGGGCGGGCGAGCAGTACTTC.

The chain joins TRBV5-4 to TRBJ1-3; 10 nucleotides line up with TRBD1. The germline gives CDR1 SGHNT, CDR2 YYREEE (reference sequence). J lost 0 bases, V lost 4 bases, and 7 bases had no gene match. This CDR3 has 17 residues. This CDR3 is CASSPGQGGISGNTIYF. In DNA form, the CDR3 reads TGTGCCAGCAGCCCTGGACAGGGGGGAATCTCTGGAAACACCATATATTTT.

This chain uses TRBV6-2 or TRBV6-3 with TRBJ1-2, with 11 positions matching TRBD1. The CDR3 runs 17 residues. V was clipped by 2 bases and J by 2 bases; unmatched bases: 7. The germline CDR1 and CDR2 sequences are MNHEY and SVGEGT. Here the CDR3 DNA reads TGTGCCAGCAGTTACCCGGACAGGGGGCGGAGGAACTATGGCTACACCTTC. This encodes CASSYPDRGRRNYGYTF.

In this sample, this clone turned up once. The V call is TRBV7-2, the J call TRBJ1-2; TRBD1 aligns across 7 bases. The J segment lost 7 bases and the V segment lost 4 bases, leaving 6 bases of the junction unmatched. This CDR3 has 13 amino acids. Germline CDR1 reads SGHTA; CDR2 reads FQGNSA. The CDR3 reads CASSYDRVSGYTF. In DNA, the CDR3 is TGTGCCAGCAGCTATGACAGGGTCAGTGGCTACACCTTC.

The chain's CDR3 is CASSFSAGTDTQYF. Written as DNA, the CDR3 is TGTGCCAGCAGTTTCAGCGCCGGCACAGATACGCAGTATTTT. The genes are TRBV27 and TRBJ2-3; no firm D call. The CDR3 is 14 amino acids. V gave up 3 bases and J gave up 1 base, with 8 bases separating them. The germline V gene has CDR1 MNHEY and CDR2 SMNVEV (reference sequence).

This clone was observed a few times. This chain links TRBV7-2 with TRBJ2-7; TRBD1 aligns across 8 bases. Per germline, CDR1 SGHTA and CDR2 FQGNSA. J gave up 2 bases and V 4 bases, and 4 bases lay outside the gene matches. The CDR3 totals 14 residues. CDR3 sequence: CASSYGQGPYEQYF. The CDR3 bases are TGTGCCAGCAGCTACGGACAGGGCCCCTACGAGCAGTACTTC.

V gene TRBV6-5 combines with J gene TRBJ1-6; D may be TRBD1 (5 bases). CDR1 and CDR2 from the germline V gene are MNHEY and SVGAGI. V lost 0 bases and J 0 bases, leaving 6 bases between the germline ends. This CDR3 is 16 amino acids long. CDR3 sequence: CASSYSQGSYNSPLHF. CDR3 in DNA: TGTGCCAGCAGTTACTCCCAGGGCTCCTATAATTCACCCCTCCACTTT.

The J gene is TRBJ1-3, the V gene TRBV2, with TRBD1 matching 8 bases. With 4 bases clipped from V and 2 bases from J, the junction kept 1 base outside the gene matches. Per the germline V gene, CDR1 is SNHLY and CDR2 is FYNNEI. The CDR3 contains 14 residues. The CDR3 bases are TGTGCCAGCAGTGGGGACAGGACTGGAAACACCATATATTTT. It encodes CASSGDRTGNTIYF.

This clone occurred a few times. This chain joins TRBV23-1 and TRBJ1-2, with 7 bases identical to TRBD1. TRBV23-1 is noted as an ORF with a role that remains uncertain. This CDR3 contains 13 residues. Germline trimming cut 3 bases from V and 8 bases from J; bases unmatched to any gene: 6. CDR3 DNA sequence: TGCGCCAGCAGTCATCGACAGGGTCCCGGCTACACCTTC. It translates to CASSHRQGPGYTF.

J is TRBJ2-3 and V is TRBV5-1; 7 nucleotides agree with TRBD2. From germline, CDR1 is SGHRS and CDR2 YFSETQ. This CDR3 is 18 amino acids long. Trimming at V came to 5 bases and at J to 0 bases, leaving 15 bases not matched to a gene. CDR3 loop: CASRWLTAGTTSTDTQYF. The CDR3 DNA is TGCGCCAGCAGATGGCTTACAGCGGGAACAACTAGCACAGATACGCAGTATTTT. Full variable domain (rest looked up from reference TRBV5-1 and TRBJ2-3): KAGVTQTPRYLIKTRGQQVTLSCSPISGHRSVSWYQQTPGQGLQFLFEYFSETQRNKGNFPGRFSGRQFSNSRSEMNVSTLELGDSALYLCASRWLTAGTTSTDTQYFGPGTRLTVL.

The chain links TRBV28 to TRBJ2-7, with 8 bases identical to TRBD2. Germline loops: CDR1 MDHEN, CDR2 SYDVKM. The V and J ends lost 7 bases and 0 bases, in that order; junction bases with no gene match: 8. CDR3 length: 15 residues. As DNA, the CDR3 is TGTGCCAGCACCTTGGGCGGGGGGAGCTCCTACGAGCAGTACTTC. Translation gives CASTLGGGSSYEQYF.

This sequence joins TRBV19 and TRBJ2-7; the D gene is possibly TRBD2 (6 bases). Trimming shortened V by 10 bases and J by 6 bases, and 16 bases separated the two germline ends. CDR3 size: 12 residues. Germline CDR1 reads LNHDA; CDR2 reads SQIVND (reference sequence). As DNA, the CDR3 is TGTGCCACAAACCCCGGGGGTCGCGAGCAGTACTTC. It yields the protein CATNPGGREQYF.

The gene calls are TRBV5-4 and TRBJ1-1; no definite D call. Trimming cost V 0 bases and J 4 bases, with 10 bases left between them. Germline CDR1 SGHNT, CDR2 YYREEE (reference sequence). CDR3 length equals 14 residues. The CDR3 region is CASSLGQRGTEAFF. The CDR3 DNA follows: TGTGCCAGCAGCTTGGGCCAACGCGGCACTGAAGCTTTCTTT.

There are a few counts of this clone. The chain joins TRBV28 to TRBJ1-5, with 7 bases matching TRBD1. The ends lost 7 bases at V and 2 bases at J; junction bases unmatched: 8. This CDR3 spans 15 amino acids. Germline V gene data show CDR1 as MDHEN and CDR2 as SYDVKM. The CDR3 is CASKPQGVGNQPQHF. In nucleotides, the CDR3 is TGTGCCAGCAAACCGCAGGGGGTCGGCAATCAGCCCCAGCATTTT.

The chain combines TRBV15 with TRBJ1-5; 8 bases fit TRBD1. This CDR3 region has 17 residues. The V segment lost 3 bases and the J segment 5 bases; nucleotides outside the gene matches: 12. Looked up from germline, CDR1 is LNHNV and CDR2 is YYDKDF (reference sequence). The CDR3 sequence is CATSRGPGQGGDQPQHF. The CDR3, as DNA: TGTGCCACCAGCAGGGGACCCGGACAGGGAGGCGATCAGCCCCAGCATTTT.

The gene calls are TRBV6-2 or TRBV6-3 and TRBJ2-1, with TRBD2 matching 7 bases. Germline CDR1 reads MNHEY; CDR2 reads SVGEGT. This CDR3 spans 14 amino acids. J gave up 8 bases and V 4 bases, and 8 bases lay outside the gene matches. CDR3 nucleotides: TGTGCCAGCAGTTGGGGGGGAGTGAAGTATGAGCAGTTCTTC. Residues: CASSWGGVKYEQFF.